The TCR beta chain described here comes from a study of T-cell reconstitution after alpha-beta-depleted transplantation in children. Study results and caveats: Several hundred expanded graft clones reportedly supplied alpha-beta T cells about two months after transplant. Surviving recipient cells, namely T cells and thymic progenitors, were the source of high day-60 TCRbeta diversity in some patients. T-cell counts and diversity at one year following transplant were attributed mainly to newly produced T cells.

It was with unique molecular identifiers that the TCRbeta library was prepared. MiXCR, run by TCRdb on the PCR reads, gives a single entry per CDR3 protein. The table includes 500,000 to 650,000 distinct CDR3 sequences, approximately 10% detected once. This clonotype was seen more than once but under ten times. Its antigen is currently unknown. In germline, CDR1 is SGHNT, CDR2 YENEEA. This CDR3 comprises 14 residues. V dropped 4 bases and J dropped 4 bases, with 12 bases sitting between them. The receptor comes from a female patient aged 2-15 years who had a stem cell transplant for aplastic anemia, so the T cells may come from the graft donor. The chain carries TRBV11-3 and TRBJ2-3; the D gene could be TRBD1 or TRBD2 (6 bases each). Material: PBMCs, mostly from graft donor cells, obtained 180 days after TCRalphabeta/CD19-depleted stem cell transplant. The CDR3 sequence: CASSSEGESDTQYF. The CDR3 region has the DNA TGTGCCAGCAGCTCGGAGGGGGAGTCAGATACGCAGTATTTT.